This TCR beta chain derives from a study of T-cell reconstitution after alpha-beta-depleted transplantation in children. Germline CDR1 and CDR2: MGHDK and SYGVNS. V dropped 1 base and J dropped 8 bases, with 11 bases sitting between them. This CDR3 has 13 residues. A TCRbeta library incorporating unique molecular identifiers was prepared. TCRdb called the PCR reads again in MiXCR, with one record for every CDR3 protein. This sample yields about 610,000 distinct CDR3 sequences, of which 8% to 11% are seen a single time; roughly 3.9% belongs to the top ten. The chain uses TRBV25-1 and TRBJ1-2; maybe TRBD1 (5 bases). This material consisted of PBMCs from the stem cell graft donor, taken from the stem cell graft. This receptor was taken from a human donor who donated a stem cell graft to a child with acute myeloid leukemia. CDR3 protein: CASSESPWGGYTF. The DNA for the CDR3 is TGTGCCAGCAGTGAATCCCCGTGGGGGGGCTACACCTTC.